These T cell receptor beta chains were read from a single sample in a study of glioma-infiltrating T cells. One entry per CDR3 protein, called by TCRdb with MiXCR from the multiplex PCR reads. The sample lists about 180,000 distinct CDR3 sequences, roughly two fifths occurring once. Sequenced: glioma tissue, nonneoplastic brain tissue, or PBMCs (not recorded which). The receptors were sampled from a human donor with low-grade glioma or glioblastoma, undergoing nonglioma brain surgery, or in good health (not recorded which). The CDR3 runs from the conserved cysteine through the conserved F or W. D genes are given only for firm matches. The size entry is marked missing in some rows and otherwise reads once, few, many or a size class.

j_call | v_call | clone_size | d_call | cdr3_aa | cdr3_nt
TRBJ1-5 | TRBV3-1 | many | NA | CASSQGVGGRGQPQHF | TGTGCCAGCAGCCAAGGGGTCGGGGGGCGAGGTCAGCCCCAGCATTTT
TRBJ1-2 | TRBV7-9 | NA | NA | CASSHNSANYGYTF | TGTGCCAGCAGCCATAACAGTGCTAACTATGGCTACACCTTC
TRBJ1-2 | TRBV20-1 | many | NA | CSARTGGSGYTF | TGCAGTGCCCGAACGGGGGGATCTGGCTACACCTTC
TRBJ1-2 | TRBV28 | many | TRBD1 | CASSQGGPYGYTF | TGTGCCAGTTCCCAGGGGGGGCCCTATGGCTACACCTTC
TRBJ1-2 | TRBV28 | few | NA | CASSPPLFRGPSYGYTF | TGTGCCAGCAGTCCCCCGTTGTTTCGTGGACCTTCCTATGGCTACACCTTC
TRBJ1-3 | TRBV11-2 | NA | NA | CASTNPPSSGNTIYF | TGTGCCAGCACTAATCCGCCCAGTTCGGGAAACACCATATATTTT
TRBJ2-7 | TRBV19 | NA | TRBD2 | CASSMSRTRTYEQYF | TGTGCCAGTAGTATGTCGCGGACTAGGACATACGAGCAGTACTTC
TRBJ2-1 | TRBV7-3 | NA | NA | CAISRTVGGSVEQFF | TGTGCCATCAGCCGTACGGTCGGAGGATCAGTTGAGCAGTTCTTC
TRBJ1-2 | TRBV28 | NA | TRBD1 | CASSSGGAVSGGYTF | TGTGCCAGCAGTTCAGGGGGCGCTGTTTCAGGTGGCTACACCTTC
TRBJ1-6 | TRBV27 | NA | NA | CASSLVFRGLRGSNLHF | TGTGCCAGCAGTTTAGTGTTTCGGGGCCTAAGGGGATCAAACCTCCACTTT
TRBJ2-1 | TRBV29-1 | NA | TRBD1 | CSGRTGVEQFF | TGCAGCGGTCGAACAGGGGTCGAGCAGTTCTTC
TRBJ1-1 | TRBV12-3/TRBV12-4 | few | NA | CASSLGSSWNTEAFF | TGTGCCAGCAGTTTGGGGAGTAGCTGGAACACTGAAGCTTTCTTT
TRBJ1-1 | TRBV27 | NA | NA | CASKETRKTEAFF | TGTGCCAGCAAGGAGACAAGGAAGACTGAAGCTTTCTTT
TRBJ1-5 | TRBV5-1 | NA | TRBD1 | CASSLYGTGLGQPQHF | TGCGCCAGCAGCTTGTACGGGACAGGGCTCGGTCAGCCCCAGCATTTT
TRBJ2-5 | TRBV20-1 | many | NA | CSAKGIETQYF | TGCAGTGCTAAAGGAATAGAGACCCAGTACTTC
TRBJ2-1 | TRBV2 | few | NA | CASNTGKANEQFF | TGTGCCAGCAACACAGGGAAAGCCAATGAGCAGTTCTTC
TRBJ2-3 | TRBV6-6 | many | TRBD1 | CASSYPTGGTDTQYF | TGTGCCAGCAGTTACCCGACAGGGGGAACAGATACGCAGTATTTT
TRBJ2-3 | TRBV10-2 | NA | NA | CASSPGLESTDTQYF | TGCGCCAGCAGTCCAGGTTTGGAGAGCACAGATACGCAGTATTTT
TRBJ2-7 | TRBV20-1 | once | NA | CSARDAYERCF | TGCAGTGCTAGAGATGCATACGAGCGGTGCTTC
TRBJ1-1 | TRBV19 | NA | NA | CASSPGTNTEAFF | TGTGCCAGTAGTCCAGGCACTAACACTGAAGCTTTCTTT
TRBJ2-4 | TRBV28 | NA | TRBD2 | CASTSSGGKHIKNIQYF | TGTGCCAGCACCTCATCGGGAGGGAAGCACATTAAAAACATTCAGTACTTC
TRBJ1-5 | TRBV15 | NA | NA | CATSLRTSGGQPQHF | TGTGCCACCAGCTTGAGGACCTCCGGGGGTCAGCCCCAGCATTTT
TRBJ1-6 | TRBV19 | NA | TRBD1 | CASRLGQETSPLHF | TGTGCCAGTAGGCTCGGACAGGAGACGTCACCCCTCCACTTT
TRBJ2-3 | TRBV12-3/TRBV12-4 | many | NA | CASSLDFATDTQYF | TGTGCCAGCAGTTTAGACTTTGCCACAGATACGCAGTATTTT
TRBJ2-2 | TRBV7-9 | NA | NA | CASSQTRPSSTGELFF | TGTGCCAGCAGCCAGACTCGCCCATCGAGCACCGGGGAGCTGTTTTTT
TRBJ1-5 | TRBV7-9 | many | NA | CASSRTSNQPQHF | TGTGCCAGCAGCCGTACTAGCAATCAGCCCCAGCATTTT
TRBJ1-2 | TRBV29-1 | NA | NA | CSVVTGDYGYTF | TGCAGCGTAGTTACAGGAGACTATGGCTACACCTTC
TRBJ2-3 | TRBV6-1 | NA | NA | CASSRVSGTQYF | TGTGCCAGCAGCCGGGTTAGTGGTACGCAGTATTTT
TRBJ2-4 | TRBV2 | NA | NA | CASSESQLLVANNIQYF | TGTGCCAGCAGTGAATCTCAGCTGCTAGTGGCCAATAACATTCAGTACTTC
TRBJ2-2 | TRBV12-3/TRBV12-4 | NA | TRBD2 | CASSSRTSANTGELFF | TGTGCCAGCAGTTCCCGGACTAGCGCGAACACCGGGGAGCTGTTTTTT
TRBJ2-7 | TRBV14 | many | NA | CASSQANEQYF | TGTGCCAGCAGCCAAGCGAACGAGCAGTACTTC
TRBJ1-6 | TRBV4-1 | once | TRBD1 | CASTAPDRENSTLHF | TGCGCCAGCACCGCCCCGGACAGGGAGAATTCAACCCTCCACTTT
TRBJ2-7 | TRBV6-2/TRBV6-3 | many | NA | CASSYSVGGEQYF | TGTGCCAGCAGTTACTCAGTGGGGGGCGAGCAGTACTTC
TRBJ2-3 | TRBV19 | many | TRBD2 | CASSTGTSGYTQYF | TGTGCCAGCTCAACCGGGACTAGTGGTTATACGCAGTATTTT
TRBJ2-3 | TRBV24-1 | few | NA | CATSAFTDTQYF | TGTGCCACCAGTGCCTTTACAGATACGCAGTATTTT
TRBJ1-1 | TRBV5-1 | few | NA | CASRRGAAENTEAFF | TGCGCCAGCAGGAGGGGGGCCGCTGAGAACACTGAAGCTTTCTTT
TRBJ2-7 | TRBV20-1 | many | NA | CSARESDRPYEQYF | TGCAGTGCTAGAGAGTCCGACAGACCCTACGAGCAGTACTTC
TRBJ2-1 | TRBV4-1 | few | TRBD2 | CASSDLPGLAVDEQFF | TGCGCCAGCAGCGACCTACCGGGACTAGCGGTGGATGAGCAGTTCTTC
TRBJ1-2 | TRBV27 | NA | TRBD1 | CAGSLSWKGGDYGYTF | TGTGCCGGCAGTTTATCGTGGAAAGGGGGCGACTATGGCTACACCTTC
TRBJ2-3 | TRBV11-2 | few | TRBD2 | CASSLTSGRAFGTDTQYF | TGTGCCAGCAGCTTGACTAGCGGGAGGGCCTTCGGCACAGATACGCAGTATTTT
TRBJ2-1 | TRBV3-1 | once | NA | CASRQARNNEQFF | TGTGCCAGCAGACAAGCCAGAAACAATGAGCAGTTCTTC
TRBJ2-7 | TRBV18 | NA | NA | CASSPYAGDEQYF | TGTGCCAGCTCACCTTATGCAGGGGACGAGCAGTACTTC
TRBJ2-1 | TRBV27 | many | NA | CASSVWGADTYNEQFF | TGTGCCAGCAGTGTTTGGGGCGCGGACACCTACAATGAGCAGTTCTTC
TRBJ2-5 | TRBV12-3/TRBV12-4 | few | TRBD2 | CASSLRELEETQYF | TGTGCCAGCAGTTTGCGGGAGCTGGAGGAGACCCAGTACTTC
TRBJ2-1 | TRBV4-2 | NA | NA | CASRFTGGLAGSDEKFF | TGTGCCAGCAGATTCACAGGGGGGCTAGCGGGAAGCGATGAGAAGTTCTTC
TRBJ2-5 | TRBV20-1 | few | NA | CSARDVPASGRYQETQYF | TGCAGTGCTAGAGATGTTCCCGCCAGCGGAAGGTACCAAGAGACCCAGTACTTC
TRBJ1-3 | TRBV28 | NA | NA | CVTRGSGNTIYF | TGTGTCACCCGTGGGTCTGGAAACACCATATATTTT
TRBJ1-2 | TRBV27 | many | NA | CASSTGRVNYGYTF | TGTGCCAGCAGCACCGGAAGGGTTAACTATGGCTACACCTTC
TRBJ1-5 | TRBV7-2 | NA | NA | CASRLGGEISQPQHF | TGTGCCAGCAGATTAGGGGGGGAGATTAGTCAGCCACAGCATTTT
TRBJ2-2 | TRBV10-3 | few | NA | CAISESYNTGELFF | TGTGCCATCAGTGAGTCTTATAACACCGGGGAGCTGTTTTTT
TRBJ2-5 | TRBV10-3 | NA | NA | CAISATITASQETQYF | TGTGCCATCAGCGCAACTATTACAGCTTCCCAAGAGACCCAGTACTTC
TRBJ2-7 | TRBV10-1 | few | TRBD2 | CASSESGKIGEQYF | TGCGCCAGCAGTGAGAGCGGGAAGATCGGCGAGCAGTACTTC
TRBJ2-1 | TRBV10-3 | NA | NA | CANSPDSSYNEQFF | TGTGCCAACAGCCCCGACTCCTCCTACAATGAGCAGTTCTTC
TRBJ2-7 | TRBV6-1 | many | NA | CASSGNGLQQYF | TGTGCCAGCAGTGGTAATGGACTACAGCAGTACTTC
TRBJ2-7 | TRBV6-1 | many | NA | CASSPGQSFGEQYF | TGTGCCAGCAGCCCCGGGCAGAGTTTCGGCGAGCAGTACTTC
TRBJ2-3 | TRBV3-1 | NA | NA | CASIQDISAFTF | TGTGCCAGCATCCAAGATATTAGTGCATTTACTTTT
TRBJ2-1 | TRBV2 | few | TRBD2 | CASSPGAGGSYNEQFF | TGTGCCAGCAGTCCTGGAGCGGGAGGATCCTACAATGAGCAGTTCTTC
TRBJ2-7 | TRBV7-9 | few | NA | CASSVPGPYEQYF | TGTGCCAGCAGCGTGCCGGGCCCCTACGAGCAGTACTTC
TRBJ2-2 | TRBV7-2 | NA | NA | CASSPETANTGELFF | TGTGCCAGCAGCCCGGAGACAGCTAACACCGGGGAGCTGTTTTTT
TRBJ2-2 | TRBV4-1 | NA | NA | CASSAGLITWELFF | TGCGCCAGCAGTGCGGGATTGATCACCTGGGAGCTGTTTTTT